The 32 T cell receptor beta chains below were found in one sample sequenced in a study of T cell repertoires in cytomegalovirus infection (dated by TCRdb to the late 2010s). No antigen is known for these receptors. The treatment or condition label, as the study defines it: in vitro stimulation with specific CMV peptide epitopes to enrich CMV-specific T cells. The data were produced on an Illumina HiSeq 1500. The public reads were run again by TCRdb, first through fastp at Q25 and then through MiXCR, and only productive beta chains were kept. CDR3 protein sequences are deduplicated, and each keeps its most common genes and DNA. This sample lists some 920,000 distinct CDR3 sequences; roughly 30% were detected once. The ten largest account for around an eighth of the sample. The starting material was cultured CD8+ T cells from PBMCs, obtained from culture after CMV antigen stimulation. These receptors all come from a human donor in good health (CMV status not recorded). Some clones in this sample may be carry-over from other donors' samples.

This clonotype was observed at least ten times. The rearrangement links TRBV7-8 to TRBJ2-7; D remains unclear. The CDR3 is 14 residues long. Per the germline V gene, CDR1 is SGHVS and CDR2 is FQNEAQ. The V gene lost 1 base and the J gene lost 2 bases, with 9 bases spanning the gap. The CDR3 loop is CASSLGAPTYEQYV. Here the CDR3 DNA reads TGTGCCAGCAGCTTAGGGGCCCCCACCTACGAGCAGTACGTC.

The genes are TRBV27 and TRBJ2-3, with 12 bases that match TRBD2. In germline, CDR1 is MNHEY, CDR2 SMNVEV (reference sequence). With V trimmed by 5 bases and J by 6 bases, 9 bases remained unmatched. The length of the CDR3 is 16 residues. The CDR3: CASSGPTSGGPDTQYF. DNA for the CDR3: TGTGCCAGCAGTGGCCCCACTAGCGGGGGGCCTGATACGCAGTATTTT.

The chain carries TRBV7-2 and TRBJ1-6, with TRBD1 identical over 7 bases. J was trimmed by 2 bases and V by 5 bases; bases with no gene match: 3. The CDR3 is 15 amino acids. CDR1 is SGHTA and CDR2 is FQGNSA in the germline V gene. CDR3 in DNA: TGTGCCAGCAGCCTACAGGGGACCTATAATTCACCCCTCCACTTT. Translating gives CASSLQGTYNSPLHF.

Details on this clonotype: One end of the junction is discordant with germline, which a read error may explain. CDR3 sequence reads: CASSPTDRLNERLFF. The CDR3 DNA is TGTGCCAGCAGCCCGACGGACAGACTTAATGAAAGACTGTTTTTT. This chain connects TRBV7-9 to TRBJ1-4; possibly TRBD1 for D (6 bases). CDR3 length equals 15 residues. Germline assignment: CDR1 SEHNR and CDR2 FQNEAQ (reference sequence).

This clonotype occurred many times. This CDR3 is CASSPRASPGEQYV. CDR3 coding DNA: TGTGCCAGCAGCCCTCGCGCGAGTCCGGGCGAGCAGTACGTC. This rearrangement joins TRBV7-8 to TRBJ2-7, with D hard to call. The V and J ends lost 5 bases and 6 bases respectively, with 17 bases between them. This CDR3 comprises 14 residues. Germline V CDR1 and CDR2: SGHVS, FQNEAQ.

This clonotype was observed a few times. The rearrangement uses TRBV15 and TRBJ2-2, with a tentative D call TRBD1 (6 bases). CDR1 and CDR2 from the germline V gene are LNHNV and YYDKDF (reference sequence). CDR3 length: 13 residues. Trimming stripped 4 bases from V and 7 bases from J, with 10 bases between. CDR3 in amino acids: CATSIRGFGELFF. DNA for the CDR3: TGTGCCACCAGCATCAGGGGATTCGGGGAGCTGTTTTTT.

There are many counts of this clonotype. The CDR3 sequence: CSALAGTSGGAVDEQFF. The CDR3 region has the DNA TGCAGTGCCCTAGCCGGGACTAGCGGGGGGGCCGTCGATGAGCAGTTCTTC. The chain combines TRBV20-1 with TRBJ2-1; 16 bases map to TRBD2. The CDR3 sequence is 17 residues long. The V segment lost 6 bases and the J segment 8 bases; nucleotides outside the gene matches: 13. The V gene's germline CDR1 is DFQATT and CDR2 SNEGSKA (reference sequence).

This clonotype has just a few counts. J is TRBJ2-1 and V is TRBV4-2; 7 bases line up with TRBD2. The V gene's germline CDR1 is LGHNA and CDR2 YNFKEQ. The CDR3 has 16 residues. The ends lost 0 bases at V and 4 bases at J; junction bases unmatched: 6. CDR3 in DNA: TGTGCCAGCAGCCAAGATGCGGGGGACCCTTACAATGAGCAGTTCTTC. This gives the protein CASSQDAGDPYNEQFF.

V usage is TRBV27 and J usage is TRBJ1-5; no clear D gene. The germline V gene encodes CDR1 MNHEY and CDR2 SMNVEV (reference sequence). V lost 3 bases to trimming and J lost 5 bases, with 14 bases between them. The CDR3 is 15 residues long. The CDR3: CASSFRGGGHQPQHF. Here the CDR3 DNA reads TGTGCCAGCAGTTTTCGGGGAGGAGGCCATCAGCCCCAGCATTTT.

CDR3 sequence: CASSQYRIMNTEAFF. The CDR3 region has the DNA TGTGCCAGCAGCCAATACAGGATCATGAACACTGAAGCTTTCTTT. This chain joins TRBV14 and TRBJ1-1, with D perhaps matching TRBD1 (5 bases). CDR1 is SGHDN and CDR2 is FVKESK in the germline V gene. V was trimmed by 2 bases and J by 0 bases, leaving 10 bases between them. This CDR3 has 15 residues. Drawing the rest from reference TRBV14 and TRBJ1-1, the complete variable domain is EAGVTQFPSHSVIEKGQTVTLRCDPISGHDNLYWYRRVMGKEIKFLLHFVKESKQDESGMPNNRFLAERTGGTYSTLKVQPAELEDSGVYFCASSQYRIMNTEAFFGQGTRLTVV.

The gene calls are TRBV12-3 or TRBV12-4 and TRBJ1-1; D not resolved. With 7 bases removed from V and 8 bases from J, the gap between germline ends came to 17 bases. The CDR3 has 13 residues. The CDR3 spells CASTYPGGDEAFF. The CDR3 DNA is TGTGCCAGCACCTATCCCGGTGGAGACGAAGCTTTCTTT.

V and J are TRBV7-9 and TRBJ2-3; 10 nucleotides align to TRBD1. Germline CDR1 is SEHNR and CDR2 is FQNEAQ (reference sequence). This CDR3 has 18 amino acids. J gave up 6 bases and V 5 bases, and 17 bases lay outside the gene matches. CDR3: CASSPSPRDRGWGDTQYF. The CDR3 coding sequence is TGTGCCAGCAGCCCCTCCCCTCGGGACAGGGGTTGGGGTGATACGCAGTATTTT.

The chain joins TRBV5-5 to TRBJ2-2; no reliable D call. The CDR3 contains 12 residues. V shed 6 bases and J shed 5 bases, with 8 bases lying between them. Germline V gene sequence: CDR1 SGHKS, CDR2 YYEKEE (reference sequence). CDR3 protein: CASTLWTGELFF. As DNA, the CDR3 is TGTGCCAGCACCCTTTGGACCGGGGAGCTGTTTTTT.

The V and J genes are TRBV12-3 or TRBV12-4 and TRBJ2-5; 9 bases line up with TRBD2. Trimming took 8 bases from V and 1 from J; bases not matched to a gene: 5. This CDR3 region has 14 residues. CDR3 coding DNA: TGTGCCAGCTCCGTAGCGGGAGCCCAAGAGACCCAGTACTTC. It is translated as CASSVAGAQETQYF.

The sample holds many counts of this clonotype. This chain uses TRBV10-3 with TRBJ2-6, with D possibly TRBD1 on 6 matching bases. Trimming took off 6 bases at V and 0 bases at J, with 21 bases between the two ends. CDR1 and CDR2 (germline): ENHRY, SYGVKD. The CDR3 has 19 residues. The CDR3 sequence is CAISTLERTVGSGANVLTF. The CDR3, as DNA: TGTGCCATCAGCACTCTCGAGAGGACAGTCGGCTCTGGGGCCAACGTCCTGACTTTC.

CDR3 in amino acids: CAIRAQLRGTDTQYF. The CDR3 DNA is TGTGCCATCAGGGCCCAACTTCGTGGCACAGATACGCAGTATTTT. This chain connects TRBV10-3 to TRBJ2-3; D is undetermined. The CDR3 loop spans 15 amino acids. CDR1 and CDR2 from the germline V gene are ENHRY and SYGVKD. Trimming removed 6 bases at V and 1 base at J, with 14 bases between.

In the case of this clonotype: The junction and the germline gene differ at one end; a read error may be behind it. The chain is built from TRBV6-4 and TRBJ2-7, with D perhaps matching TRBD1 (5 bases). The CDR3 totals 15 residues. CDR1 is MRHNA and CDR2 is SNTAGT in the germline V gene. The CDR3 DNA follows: TGTGCCAGTAGTGTGACAGCTTTAAACTCCTACGAGCAGTACTTC. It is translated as CASSVTALNSYEQYF.

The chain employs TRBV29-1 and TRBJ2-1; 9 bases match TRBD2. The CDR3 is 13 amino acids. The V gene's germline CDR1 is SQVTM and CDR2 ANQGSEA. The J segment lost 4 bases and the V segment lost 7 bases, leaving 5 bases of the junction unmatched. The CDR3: CSAQRGDYNEQFF. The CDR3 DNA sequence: TGCAGCGCACAGCGGGGGGATTACAATGAGCAGTTCTTC.

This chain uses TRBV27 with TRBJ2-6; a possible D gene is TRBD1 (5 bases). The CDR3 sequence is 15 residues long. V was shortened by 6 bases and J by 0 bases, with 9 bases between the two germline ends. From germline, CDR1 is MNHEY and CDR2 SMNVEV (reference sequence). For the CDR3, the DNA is TGTGCCAGCAGCGACAGTGTCTCTGGGGCCAACGTCCTGACTTTC. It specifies CASSDSVSGANVLTF. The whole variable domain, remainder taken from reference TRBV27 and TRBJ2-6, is EAQVTQNPRYLITVTGKKLTVTCSQNMNHEYMSWYRQDPGLGLRQIYYSMNVEVTDKGDVPEGYKVSRKEKRNFPLILESPSPNQTSLYFCASSDSVSGANVLTFGAGSRLTVL.

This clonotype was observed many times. The CDR3 sequence is CASRITSYNSPLHF. The CDR3 bases are TGTGCCAGCAGGATCACCTCCTATAATTCACCCCTCCACTTT. J is TRBJ1-6 and V is TRBV6-1; D not certain. Germline lookup yields CDR1 MNHNS and CDR2 SASEGT. V lost 6 bases and J 0 bases, leaving 6 bases between the germline ends. The CDR3 loop spans 14 amino acids.

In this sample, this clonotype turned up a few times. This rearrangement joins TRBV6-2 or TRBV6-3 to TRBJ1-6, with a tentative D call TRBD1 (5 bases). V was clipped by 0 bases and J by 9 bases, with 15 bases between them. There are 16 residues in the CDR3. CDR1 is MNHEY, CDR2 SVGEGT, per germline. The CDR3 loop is CASSYSISGSASPLHF. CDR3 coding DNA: TGTGCCAGCAGTTACTCGATCTCAGGGAGTGCTTCACCCCTCCACTTT.

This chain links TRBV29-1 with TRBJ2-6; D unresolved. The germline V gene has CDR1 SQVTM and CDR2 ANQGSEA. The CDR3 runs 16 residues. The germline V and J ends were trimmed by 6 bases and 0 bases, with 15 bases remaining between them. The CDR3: CSVDGEVDSGANVLTF. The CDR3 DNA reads TGCAGCGTAGACGGTGAGGTAGACTCTGGGGCCAACGTCCTGACTTTC.

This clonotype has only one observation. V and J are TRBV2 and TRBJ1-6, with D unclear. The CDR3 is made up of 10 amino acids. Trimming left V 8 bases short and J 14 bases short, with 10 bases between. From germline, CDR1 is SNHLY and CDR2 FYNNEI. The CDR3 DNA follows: TGTGCCAGCCTCGGCTCTGCCCTCCACTTT. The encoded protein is CASLGSALHF.

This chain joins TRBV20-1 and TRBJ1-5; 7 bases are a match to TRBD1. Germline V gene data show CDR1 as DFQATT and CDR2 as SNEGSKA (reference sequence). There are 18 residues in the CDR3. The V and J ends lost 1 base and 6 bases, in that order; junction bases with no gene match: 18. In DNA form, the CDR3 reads TGCAGTGCTAGAGGGCCAAACAGGGGACCGGCCGGCACTCAGCCCCAGCATTTT. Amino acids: CSARGPNRGPAGTQPQHF.

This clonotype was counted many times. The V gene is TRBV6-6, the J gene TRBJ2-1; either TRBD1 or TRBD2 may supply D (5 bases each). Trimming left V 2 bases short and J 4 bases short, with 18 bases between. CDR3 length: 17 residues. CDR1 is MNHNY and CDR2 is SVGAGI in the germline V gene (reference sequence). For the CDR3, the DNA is TGTGCCAGCAGTTACACCCCGGGACCTACCCGGTACAATGAGCAGTTCTTC. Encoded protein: CASSYTPGPTRYNEQFF.

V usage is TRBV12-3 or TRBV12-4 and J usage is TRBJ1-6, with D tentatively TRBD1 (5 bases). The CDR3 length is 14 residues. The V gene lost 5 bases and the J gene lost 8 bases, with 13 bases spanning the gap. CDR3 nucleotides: TGTGCCAGCAGTCAAAGAGGGGAACATTCACCCCTCCACTTT. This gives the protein CASSQRGEHSPLHF.

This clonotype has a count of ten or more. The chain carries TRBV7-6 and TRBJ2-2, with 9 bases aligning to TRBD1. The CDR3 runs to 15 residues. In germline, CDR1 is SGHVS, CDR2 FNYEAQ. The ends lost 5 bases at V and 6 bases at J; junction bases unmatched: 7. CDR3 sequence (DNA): TGTGCCAGCAGCGAGGGACAGGGTGATTCCGGGGAGCTGTTTTTT. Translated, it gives CASSEGQGDSGELFF.

The CDR3 protein is CASRRGDIPHQPQHF. For the CDR3, the DNA is TGTGCCAGCAGAAGAGGAGACATCCCCCACCAGCCCCAGCATTTT. This chain connects TRBV6-6 to TRBJ1-5; D not certain. This CDR3 region has 15 residues. Germline lookup yields CDR1 MNHNY and CDR2 SVGAGI (reference sequence). The V end was cut by 6 bases, the J end by 7 bases, with 19 bases between.

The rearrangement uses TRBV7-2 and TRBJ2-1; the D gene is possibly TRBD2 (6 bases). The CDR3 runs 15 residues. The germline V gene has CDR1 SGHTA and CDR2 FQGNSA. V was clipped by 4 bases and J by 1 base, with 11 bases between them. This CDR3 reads CASSYRGTSYNEQFF. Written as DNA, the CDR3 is TGTGCCAGCAGCTACCGGGGGACGTCCTACAATGAGCAGTTCTTC.

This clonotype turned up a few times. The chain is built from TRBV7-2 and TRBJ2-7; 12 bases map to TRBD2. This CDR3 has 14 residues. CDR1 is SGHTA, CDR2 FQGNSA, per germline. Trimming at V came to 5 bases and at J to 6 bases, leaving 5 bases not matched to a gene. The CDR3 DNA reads TGTGCCAGCAGCCCCCGACTAGCGGGGGCCGAGCAGTACGTC. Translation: CASSPRLAGAEQYV.

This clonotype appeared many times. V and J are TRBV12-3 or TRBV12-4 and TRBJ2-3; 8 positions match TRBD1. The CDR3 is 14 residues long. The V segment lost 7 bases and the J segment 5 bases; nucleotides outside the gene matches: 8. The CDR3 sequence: CASTSDRDGDTQYF. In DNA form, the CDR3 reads TGTGCCAGCACCTCGGACAGGGATGGAGATACGCAGTATTTT.

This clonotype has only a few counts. CDR3 in DNA: TGTGCCAGCTACGGGGGGGCCCCTACCGGGGAGCTGTTTTTT. Its translation is CASYGGAPTGELFF. V gene TRBV12-3 or TRBV12-4 combines with J gene TRBJ2-2, with 8 bases that match TRBD2. J gave up 5 bases and V 8 bases, and 7 bases lay outside the gene matches. The CDR3 sequence is 14 residues long.